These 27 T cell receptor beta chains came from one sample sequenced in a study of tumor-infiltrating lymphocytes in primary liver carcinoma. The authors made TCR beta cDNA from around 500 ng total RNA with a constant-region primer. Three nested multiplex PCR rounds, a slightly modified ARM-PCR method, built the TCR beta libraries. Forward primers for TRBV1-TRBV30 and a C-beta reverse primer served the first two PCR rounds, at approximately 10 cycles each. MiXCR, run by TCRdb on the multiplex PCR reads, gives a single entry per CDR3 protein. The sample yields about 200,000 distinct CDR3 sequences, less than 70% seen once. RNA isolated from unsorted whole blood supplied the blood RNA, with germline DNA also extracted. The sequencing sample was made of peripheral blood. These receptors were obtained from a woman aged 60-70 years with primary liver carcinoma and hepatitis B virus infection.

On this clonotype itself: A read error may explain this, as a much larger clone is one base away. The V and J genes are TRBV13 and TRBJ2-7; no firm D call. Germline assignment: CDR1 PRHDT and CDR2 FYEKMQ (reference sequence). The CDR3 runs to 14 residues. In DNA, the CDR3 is TGTGCCAGCATGAAGAAAACGGAAGTAAACGAGCATTACTTC. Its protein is CASMKKTEVNEHYF. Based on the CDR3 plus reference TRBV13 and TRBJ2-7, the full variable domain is AAGVIQSPRHLIKEKRETATLKCYPIPRHDTVYWYQQGPGQDPQFLISFYEKMQSDKGSIPDRFSAQQFSDYHSELNMSSLELGDSALYFCASMKKTEVNEHYFGPGTRLTVT.

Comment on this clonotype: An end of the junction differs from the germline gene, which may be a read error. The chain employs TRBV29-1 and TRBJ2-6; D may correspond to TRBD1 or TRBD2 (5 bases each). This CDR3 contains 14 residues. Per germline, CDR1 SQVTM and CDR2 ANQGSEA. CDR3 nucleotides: TGCAGCGTTGATGCCGGCTCTGGGACCAACGCCCTGACTTTC. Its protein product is CSVDAGSGTNALTF.

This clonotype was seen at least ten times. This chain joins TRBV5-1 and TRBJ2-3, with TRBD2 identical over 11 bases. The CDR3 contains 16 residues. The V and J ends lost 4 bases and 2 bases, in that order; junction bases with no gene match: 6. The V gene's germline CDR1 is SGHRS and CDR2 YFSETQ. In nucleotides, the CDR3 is TGCGCCAGCAGCCCCGGGACTAGCGGCTTCACAGATACGCAGTATTTT. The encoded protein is CASSPGTSGFTDTQYF.

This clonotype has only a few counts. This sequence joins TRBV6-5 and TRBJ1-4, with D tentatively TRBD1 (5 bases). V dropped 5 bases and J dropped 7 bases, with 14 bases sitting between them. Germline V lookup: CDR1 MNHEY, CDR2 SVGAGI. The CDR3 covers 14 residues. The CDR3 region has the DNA TGTGCCAGCAGTCGGGGGGGGTGGCCTGAAAAACTGTTTTTT. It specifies CASSRGGWPEKLFF.

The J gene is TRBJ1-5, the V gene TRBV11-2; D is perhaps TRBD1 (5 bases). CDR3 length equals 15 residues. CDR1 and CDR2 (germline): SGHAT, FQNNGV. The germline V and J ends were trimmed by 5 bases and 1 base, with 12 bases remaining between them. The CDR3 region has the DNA TGTGCCAGCAGCCCAGGGAACAGCAGCAATCAGCCCCAGCATTTT. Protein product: CASSPGNSSNQPQHF.

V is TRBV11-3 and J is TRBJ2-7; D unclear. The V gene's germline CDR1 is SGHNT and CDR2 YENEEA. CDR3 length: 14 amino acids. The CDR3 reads CTNSLTVGRYEQYF. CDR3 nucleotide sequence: TGTACCAACAGCTTAACGGTGGGCCGCTACGAGCAGTACTTC.

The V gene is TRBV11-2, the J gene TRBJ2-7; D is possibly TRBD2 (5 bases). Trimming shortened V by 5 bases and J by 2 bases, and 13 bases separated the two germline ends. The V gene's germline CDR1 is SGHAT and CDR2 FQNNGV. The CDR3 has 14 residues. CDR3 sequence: CASSIGLGTYEQYF. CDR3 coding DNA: TGTGCCAGCAGCATCGGACTGGGGACCTACGAGCAGTACTTC.

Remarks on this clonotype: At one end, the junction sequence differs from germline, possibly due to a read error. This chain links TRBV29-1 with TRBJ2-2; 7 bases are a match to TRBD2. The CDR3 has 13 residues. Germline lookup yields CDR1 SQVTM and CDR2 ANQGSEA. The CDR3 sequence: CSVPTSSTGGLFF. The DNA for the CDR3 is TGCAGCGTCCCGACTAGCAGCACCGGGGGGCTGTTTTTT.

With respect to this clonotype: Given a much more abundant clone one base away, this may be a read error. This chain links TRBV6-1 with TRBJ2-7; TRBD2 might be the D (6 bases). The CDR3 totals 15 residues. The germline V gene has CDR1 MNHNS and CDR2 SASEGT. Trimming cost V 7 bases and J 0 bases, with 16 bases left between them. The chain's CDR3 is CASTNRDSFSYEQYF. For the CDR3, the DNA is TGTGCCAGCACCAACCGGGACTCGTTCTCCTACGAGCAGTACTTC.

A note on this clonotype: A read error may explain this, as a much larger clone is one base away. The CDR3 loop is CASSLGVGVSNEQYF. The CDR3 nucleotides are TGCGCCAGCAGCTTGGGTGTTGGGGTTTCTAACGAGCAGTACTTC. This chain links TRBV5-1 with TRBJ2-7; D gene unclear. Trimming took 0 bases from V and 5 from J, leaving 15 bases between them. This CDR3 has 15 residues. The germline V gene has CDR1 SGHRS and CDR2 YFSETQ.

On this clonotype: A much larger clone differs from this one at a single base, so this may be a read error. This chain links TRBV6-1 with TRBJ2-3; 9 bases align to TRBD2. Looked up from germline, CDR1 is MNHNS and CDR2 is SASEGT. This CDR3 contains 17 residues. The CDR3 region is CAGSETAGGQGTDTQYF. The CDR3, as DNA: TGTGCCGGCAGTGAGACGGCGGGGGGGCAAGGCACAGATACGCAGTATTTT.

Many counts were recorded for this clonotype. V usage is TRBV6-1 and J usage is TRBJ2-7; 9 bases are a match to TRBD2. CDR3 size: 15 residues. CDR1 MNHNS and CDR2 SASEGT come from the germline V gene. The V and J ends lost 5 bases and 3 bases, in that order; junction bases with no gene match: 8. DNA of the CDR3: TGTGCCAGCAGTCATCTGGCGGGAGGGGGCTACGAGCAGTACTTC. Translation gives CASSHLAGGGYEQYF.

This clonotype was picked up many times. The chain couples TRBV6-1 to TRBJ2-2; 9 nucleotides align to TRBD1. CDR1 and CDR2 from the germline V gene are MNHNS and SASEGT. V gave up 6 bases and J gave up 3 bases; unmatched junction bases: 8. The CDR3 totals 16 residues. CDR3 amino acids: CASRKQGALDTGELFF. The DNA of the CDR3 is TGTGCCAGCAGGAAACAGGGGGCGTTGGACACCGGGGAGCTGTTTTTT.

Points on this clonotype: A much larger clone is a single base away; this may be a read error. CDR3 nucleotides: TGTGCCAGCAGTTCAGGGCCGAGCTCCTACAAGCAGTACTTC. As protein: CASSSGPSSYKQYF. The rearrangement joins TRBV5-6 to TRBJ2-7; D is perhaps TRBD1 (5 bases). This CDR3 region has 14 residues. Germline CDR1 and CDR2: SGHDT and YYEEEE.

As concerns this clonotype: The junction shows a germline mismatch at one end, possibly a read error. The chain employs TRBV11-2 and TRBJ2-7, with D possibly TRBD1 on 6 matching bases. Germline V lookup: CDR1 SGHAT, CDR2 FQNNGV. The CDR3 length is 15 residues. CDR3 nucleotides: TGTGCCAGGAGCTGGAGGACAGCCCCCTCCTACGGGCAGTACTTC. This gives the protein CARSWRTAPSYGQYF. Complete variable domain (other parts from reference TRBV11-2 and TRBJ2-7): EAGVAQSPRYKIIEKRQSVAFWCNPISGHATLYWYQQILGQGPKLLIQFQNNGVVDDSQLPKDRFSAERLKGVDSTLKIQPAKLEDSAVYLCARSWRTAPSYGQYFGPGTRLTVT.

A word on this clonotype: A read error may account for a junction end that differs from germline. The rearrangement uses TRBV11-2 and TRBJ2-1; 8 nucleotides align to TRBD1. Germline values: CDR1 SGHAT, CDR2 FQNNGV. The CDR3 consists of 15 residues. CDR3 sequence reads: CANSPGTGSCNEQFF. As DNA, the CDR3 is TGTGCCAACAGTCCCGGGACAGGCTCCTGCAATGAGCAGTTCTTC.

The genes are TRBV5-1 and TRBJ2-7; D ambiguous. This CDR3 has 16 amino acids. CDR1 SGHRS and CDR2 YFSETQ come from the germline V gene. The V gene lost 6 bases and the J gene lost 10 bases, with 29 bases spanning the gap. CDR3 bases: TGCGCCAGCACCCTTGGAGACATCTCGAGCTCCTACAATCAGTACTTC. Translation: CASTLGDISSSYNQYF. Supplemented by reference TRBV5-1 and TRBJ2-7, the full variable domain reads KAGVTQTPRYLIKTRGQQVTLSCSPISGHRSVSWYQQTPGQGLQFLFEYFSETQRNKGNFPGRFSGRQFSNSRSEMNVSTLELGDSALYLCASTLGDISSSYNQYFGPGTRLTVT.

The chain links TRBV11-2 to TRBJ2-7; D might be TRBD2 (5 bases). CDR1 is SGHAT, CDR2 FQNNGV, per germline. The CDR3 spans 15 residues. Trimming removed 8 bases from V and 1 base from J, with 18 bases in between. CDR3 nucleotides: TGTGCCAGCGACCGAGGGAGTGAAAGGTCCTACGAGCAGTACTTC. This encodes CASDRGSERSYEQYF.

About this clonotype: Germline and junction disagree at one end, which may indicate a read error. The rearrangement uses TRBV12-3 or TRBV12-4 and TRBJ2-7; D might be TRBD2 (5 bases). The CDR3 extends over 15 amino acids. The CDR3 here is CTSSLALGPLYEQYF. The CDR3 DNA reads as TGTACCAGCAGTTTAGCGCTGGGTCCCCTCTACGAGCAGTATTTC.

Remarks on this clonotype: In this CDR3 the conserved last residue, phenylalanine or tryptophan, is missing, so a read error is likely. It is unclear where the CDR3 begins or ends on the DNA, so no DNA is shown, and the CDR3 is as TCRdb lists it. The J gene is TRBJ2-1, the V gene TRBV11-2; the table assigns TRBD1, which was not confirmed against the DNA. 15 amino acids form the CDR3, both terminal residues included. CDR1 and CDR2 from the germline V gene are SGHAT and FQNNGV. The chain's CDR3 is CASSTGRSYYNEQFL.

The CDR3: CASDSPSRGGYTF. CDR3 in DNA: TGTGCCAGCGACTCTCCCAGCAGGGGTGGCTACACCTTC. The genes are TRBV5-4 and TRBJ1-2, with a possible D match to TRBD1 (6 bases). Trimming left V 7 bases short and J 7 bases short, with 17 bases between. This CDR3 is built from 13 residues. Germline V gene data show CDR1 as SGHNT and CDR2 as YYREEE (reference sequence).

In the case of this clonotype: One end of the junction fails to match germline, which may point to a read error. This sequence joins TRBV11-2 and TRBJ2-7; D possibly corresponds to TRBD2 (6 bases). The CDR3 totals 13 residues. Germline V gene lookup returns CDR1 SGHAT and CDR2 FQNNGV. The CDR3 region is CVSSSPGVHEQYF. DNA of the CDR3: TGTGTCAGCAGCTCTCCGGGGGTCCACGAGCAGTACTTC.

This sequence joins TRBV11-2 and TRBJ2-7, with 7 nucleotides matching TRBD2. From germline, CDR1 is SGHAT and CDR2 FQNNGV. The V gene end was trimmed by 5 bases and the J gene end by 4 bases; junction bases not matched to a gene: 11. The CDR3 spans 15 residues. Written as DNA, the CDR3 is TGTGCCAGCAGCGTAGGGGCGGGAGTCTGTTACGAGCAGTACTTC. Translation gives CASSVGAGVCYEQYF.

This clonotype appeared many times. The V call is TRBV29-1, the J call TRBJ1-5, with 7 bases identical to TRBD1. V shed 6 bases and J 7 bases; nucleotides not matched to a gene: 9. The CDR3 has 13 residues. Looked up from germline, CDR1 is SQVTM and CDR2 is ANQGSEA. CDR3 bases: TGCAGCGTCACCCAGGGGGGTGGACAGCCCCAGCATTTT. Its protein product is CSVTQGGGQPQHF.

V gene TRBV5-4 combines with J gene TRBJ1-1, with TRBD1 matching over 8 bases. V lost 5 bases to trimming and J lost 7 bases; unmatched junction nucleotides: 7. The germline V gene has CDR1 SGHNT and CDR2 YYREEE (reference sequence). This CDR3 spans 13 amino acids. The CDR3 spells CASRNQGALEAFF. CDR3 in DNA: TGTGCCAGCAGAAATCAGGGGGCACTTGAAGCTTTCTTT.

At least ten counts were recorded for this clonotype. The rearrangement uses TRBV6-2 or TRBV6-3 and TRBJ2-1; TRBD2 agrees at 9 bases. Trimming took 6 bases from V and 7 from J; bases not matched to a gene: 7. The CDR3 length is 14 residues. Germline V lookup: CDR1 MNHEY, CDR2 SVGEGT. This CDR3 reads CASRSGTSRNEQFF. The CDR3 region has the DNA TGTGCCAGCAGATCCGGGACTAGCAGGAATGAGCAGTTCTTC.

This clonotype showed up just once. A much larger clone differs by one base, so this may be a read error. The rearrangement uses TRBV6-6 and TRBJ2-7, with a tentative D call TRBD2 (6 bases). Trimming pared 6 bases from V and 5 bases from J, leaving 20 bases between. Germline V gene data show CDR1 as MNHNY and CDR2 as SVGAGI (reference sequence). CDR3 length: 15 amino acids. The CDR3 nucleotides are TGTGCCAGCAGGCCTCCGGGACTGAGGCAAGACGAGCAGTACTTC. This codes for CASRPPGLRQDEQYF.